The 17 T cell receptor beta chains given below trace back to one sample, sequenced in a study of T cells expressing NK-cell markers. TCRdb reprocessed the 5' RACE reads, with one entry per CDR3 protein and no DNA. Its clone listing holds about 460,000 distinct CDR3 sequences. The sample was blood T cells: a sorted CD56 or NKG2C T cell subset, CD4+ or CD8+ T cells, or bulk PBMC T cells (not recorded which). These receptors originate from a woman aged 45-65 years in good health.

V and J are TRBV10-3 and TRBJ2-1; checking the TCRdb D call of TRBD2 is not possible without DNA. The CDR3 consists of 12 residues. Germline assignment: CDR1 ENHRY and CDR2 SYGVKD. CDR3 sequence: CAISPGGDEQFF.

The chain couples TRBV7-2 to TRBJ1-2; TCRdb returns TRBD1, unconfirmable since there is no DNA. Germline CDR1 SGHTA, CDR2 FQGNSA. The CDR3 has 13 residues. The CDR3 here is CASSTGQGYGYTF.

V gene TRBV18 combines with J gene TRBJ2-1; TCRdb calls TRBD1, which cannot be checked without DNA. The CDR3 consists of 15 residues. Germline CDR1 KGHSH, CDR2 LQKENI. This chain's CDR3 is CASSPGAPGNNEQFF.

This chain connects TRBV29-1 to TRBJ2-7. Germline CDR1 SQVTM, CDR2 ANQGSEA. The CDR3 is 12 amino acids. The chain's CDR3 is CSVEFSGLEQYF.

The chain couples TRBV4-2 to TRBJ2-1. Germline CDR1 reads LGHNA; CDR2 reads YNFKEQ. CDR3 length: 13 amino acids. The CDR3 here is CASSQARQAEQFF.

CDR3 amino acids: CSVVSSEETQYF. The genes are TRBV29-1 and TRBJ2-5. This CDR3 is built from 12 residues. In germline, CDR1 is SQVTM, CDR2 ANQGSEA.

This rearrangement joins TRBV5-1 to TRBJ2-2; the TCRdb D gene call, TRBD2, has no DNA to confirm it. In germline, CDR1 is SGHRS, CDR2 YFSETQ. The length of the CDR3 is 16 residues. The CDR3 sequence: CASSFTSGRALGELFF.

This chain joins TRBV18 and TRBJ2-1. The germline V gene has CDR1 KGHSH and CDR2 LQKENI. The CDR3 runs to 12 residues. Here the CDR3 reads CASFGLDNEQFF.

The chain uses TRBV14 and TRBJ1-4; TCRdb selects TRBD1, and the lack of DNA leaves this call unchecked. Per germline, CDR1 SGHDN and CDR2 FVKESK. The CDR3 is made up of 16 amino acids. CDR3 protein: CASSRGTGVPNEKLFF.

This chain connects TRBV12-3 or TRBV12-4 to TRBJ2-1; no DNA is available, so the TRBD2 call from TCRdb remains unchecked. The CDR3 has 17 amino acids. The CDR3 loop is CASSLAIPAGGYNEQFF.

The chain is built from TRBV28 and TRBJ1-1; checking the TCRdb D call of TRBD1 is not possible without DNA. This CDR3 comprises 16 residues. CDR1 and CDR2 (germline): MDHEN, SYDVKM. Here the CDR3 reads CASTPTPGRRGPEAFF.

This chain links TRBV6-5 with TRBJ2-7. Germline V gene data show CDR1 as MNHEY and CDR2 as SVGAGI. The CDR3 runs to 17 residues. Here the CDR3 reads CASSFGFTGSSSYEQYF.

J is TRBJ2-1 and V is TRBV30; TCRdb's assignment of TRBD2 cannot be checked, as there is no DNA. The CDR3 extends over 15 amino acids. Germline V gene data show CDR1 as GTSNPN and CDR2 as SVGIG (reference sequence). CDR3 region: CAWQRREGRNNEQFF.

V usage is TRBV5-1 and J usage is TRBJ2-3. Germline assignment: CDR1 SGHRS and CDR2 YFSETQ. The CDR3 has 13 amino acids. The CDR3 region is CASSLQAFDTQYF.

The rearrangement uses TRBV11-3 and TRBJ2-3. CDR1 is SGHNT and CDR2 is YENEEA in the germline V gene. The CDR3 is 12 residues long. CDR3 residues: CASSLGAYTQYF.

This chain uses TRBV5-1 with TRBJ2-3; TCRdb's D gene call, TRBD2, goes unchecked for lack of DNA. The CDR3 has 16 residues. CDR1 SGHRS and CDR2 YFSETQ come from the germline V gene. CDR3 amino acids: CASSKAPGLHTDTQYF.

The genes are TRBV29-1 and TRBJ1-1; TCRdb picks TRBD1, but there is no DNA to check that call. The CDR3 has 13 amino acids. CDR1 and CDR2 from the germline V gene are SQVTM and ANQGSEA. CDR3 residues: CSVGPQGVTEAFF.